The 10 T cell receptor beta chains below all came from one sample that was sequenced in a study of radiation and T cells in renal cell carcinoma. The protocol was immunoSEQ multiplex PCR, while the TCRdb copy is restricted to in-frame clones and leaves out a portion. Here the sample spans about 150,000 clones, about 88% being singletons. Documented time point: baseline pretreatment blood. This sample's treatment: 15 Gy SBRT to primary tumor, nephrectomy 4 weeks later. The sequencing here drew on blood, taken from a patient whose treatment included radiotherapy and nephrectomy. The receptors derive from a woman aged 65 to 85 with renal cell carcinoma.

The gene calls are TRBV29-1 and TRBJ2-2; no clear D gene. CDR1 and CDR2 (germline): SQVTM, ANQGSEA. V lost 0 bases and J lost 0, with 5 bases in between. The CDR3 runs to 14 residues. CDR3 coding DNA: TGCAGCGTTGAAGAGATTCCGAACACCGGGGAGCTGTTTTTT. As protein: CSVEEIPNTGELFF.

This chain uses TRBV11-3 with TRBJ2-5; the match to TRBD1 covers 7 bases. The germline V gene has CDR1 SGHNT and CDR2 YENEEA. V lost 3 bases and J lost 5; bases outside the gene matches: 3. The CDR3 has 13 amino acids. In nucleotides, the CDR3 is TGTGCCAGCAGCTTTCGGACAGGCGAGACCCAGTACTTC. It translates to CASSFRTGETQYF.

This chain uses TRBV6-6 with TRBJ2-7; D is undetermined. Between the trimmed V and J ends, which lost 5 bases and 2 bases, there was a span of 10 bases. This CDR3 contains 13 residues. Germline V CDR1 and CDR2: MNHNY, SVGAGI (reference sequence). The CDR3 protein is CASSTTAAYEQYF. CDR3 nucleotides: TGTGCCAGCAGTACTACAGCCGCCTACGAGCAGTACTTC.

This clone appeared a few times. This chain joins TRBV11-3 and TRBJ1-4, with D possibly TRBD1 on 5 matching bases. The CDR3 extends over 16 amino acids. CDR1 SGHNT and CDR2 YENEEA come from the germline V gene. V gave up 8 bases and J gave up 7 bases, with 23 bases separating them. CDR3 sequence (DNA): TGTGCCAGCTCTTTCCAGGGAGCAACGGGCGGTGAAAAACTGTTTTTT. This sequence encodes CASSFQGATGGEKLFF. The variable domain in full, completed from reference TRBV11-3 and TRBJ1-4, reads EAGVVQSPRYKIIEKKQPVAFWCNPISGHNTLYWYLQNLGQGPELLIRYENEEAVDDSQLPKDRFSAERLKGVDSTLKIQPAELGDSAVYLCASSFQGATGGEKLFFGSGTQLSVL.

V is TRBV6-5 and J is TRBJ1-1; the D gene is possibly TRBD1 (5 bases). Trimming removed 6 bases at V and 1 base at J, with 12 bases between. This CDR3 spans 14 amino acids. Germline V lookup: CDR1 MNHEY, CDR2 SVGAGI. CDR3 region: CASSFTGENTEAFF. The CDR3 DNA sequence: TGTGCCAGCAGCTTTACAGGAGAGAACACTGAAGCTTTCTTT.

V is TRBV2 and J is TRBJ2-5; possible D gene TRBD2, 6 bases. Trimming left V 5 bases short and J 1 base short, with 14 bases between. The CDR3 loop spans 15 amino acids. Germline V gene sequence: CDR1 SNHLY, CDR2 FYNNEI. The CDR3 here is CASSPLASPQETQYF. CDR3 DNA: TGTGCCAGCAGTCCCCTAGCGAGCCCCCAAGAGACCCAGTACTTC.

This chain links TRBV10-3 with TRBJ1-6, with TRBD1 as a possible D gene (6 bases). There are 14 residues in the CDR3. CDR1 and CDR2 (germline): ENHRY, SYGVKD. V lost 6 bases and J lost 7, with 13 bases in between. Here the CDR3 reads CAISMGAPNSPLHF. CDR3 nucleotides: TGTGCCATCAGCATGGGGGCGCCGAATTCACCCCTCCACTTT.

This clone is a singleton in its sample. The chain joins TRBV19 to TRBJ1-2; D is undetermined. CDR1 is LNHDA, CDR2 SQIVND, per germline (reference sequence). V shed 8 bases and J shed 5 bases, with 15 bases lying between them. CDR3 size: 13 residues. In DNA form, the CDR3 reads TGTGCCAGTTACCCGGGCAGTCTTTATGGCTACACCTTC. Its protein product is CASYPGSLYGYTF.

This rearrangement joins TRBV19 to TRBJ1-6, with 11 positions matching TRBD1. The V segment lost 3 bases and the J segment 9 bases; nucleotides outside the gene matches: 4. Per the germline V gene, CDR1 is LNHDA and CDR2 is SQIVND (reference sequence). This CDR3 is built from 15 residues. CDR3 DNA sequence: TGTGCCAGTAGTATGGTAGGACAGGGGGCTTCACCCCTCCACTTT. Protein product: CASSMVGQGASPLHF.

The chain uses TRBV5-1 and TRBJ1-1, with TRBD1 as a possible D gene (6 bases). V lost 1 base to trimming and J lost 1 base, with 8 bases between them. The CDR3 consists of 14 residues. Germline loops: CDR1 SGHRS, CDR2 YFSETQ. The CDR3 sequence: CASSLTQGNTEAFF. Here the CDR3 DNA reads TGCGCCAGCAGCTTGACACAGGGGAACACTGAAGCTTTCTTT.